This T cell receptor beta chain was captured by sequencing in a study of post-analysis software for immune sequencing data. Study-level findings and limits: TRBV5-6, TRBV5-1 and TRBV20-1 were among four or five TRBV segments more frequent in patients than controls.

The CDR3 spans 14 residues. The germline gives CDR1 MNHEY, CDR2 SVGAGI. V was cut by 2 bases and J by 8 bases, with 13 bases left in between. As regards this clonotype: The antigen is not known. A read error is possible here, since a much larger clone lies one base away.

Unique molecular identifiers were built into the TCR beta cDNA libraries. TCRdb reanalysed the PCR reads using MiXCR and keeps one entry per CDR3 protein. The sample includes 350,000 to 500,000 distinct CDR3 sequences, 30% to 40% seen only once; the top ten take approximately 7.1%. What was sequenced was blood. This TCR was sampled from a girl aged 2 to 10 with multiple sclerosis. This sequence joins TRBV6-5 and TRBJ2-1; the D is unclear. CDR3 residues: CASSYANVKHEQFF. The CDR3 nucleotides read TGTGCCAGCAGTTACGCCAACGTGAAGCATGAGCAGTTCTTC.